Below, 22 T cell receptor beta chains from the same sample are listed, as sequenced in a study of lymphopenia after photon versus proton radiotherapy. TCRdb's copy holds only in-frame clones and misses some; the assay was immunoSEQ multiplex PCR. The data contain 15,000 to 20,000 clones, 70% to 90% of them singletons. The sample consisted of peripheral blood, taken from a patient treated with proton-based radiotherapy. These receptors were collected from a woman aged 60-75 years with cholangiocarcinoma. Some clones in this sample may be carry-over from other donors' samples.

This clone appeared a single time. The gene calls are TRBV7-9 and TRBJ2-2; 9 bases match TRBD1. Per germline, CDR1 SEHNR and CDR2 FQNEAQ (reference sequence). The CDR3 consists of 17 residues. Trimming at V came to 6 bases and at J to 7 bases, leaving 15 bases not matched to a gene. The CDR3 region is CASSYRITGGGSGELFF. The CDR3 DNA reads TGTGCCAGCAGTTACCGGATAACAGGGGGCGGAAGCGGGGAGCTGTTTTTT.

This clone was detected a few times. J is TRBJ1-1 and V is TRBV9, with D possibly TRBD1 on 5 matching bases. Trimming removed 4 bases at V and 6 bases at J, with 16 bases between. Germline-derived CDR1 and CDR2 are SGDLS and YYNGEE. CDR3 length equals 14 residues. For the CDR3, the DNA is TGTGCCAGCAGCTCCAAAGTGGGGCAGGCTGAAGCTTTCTTT. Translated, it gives CASSSKVGQAEAFF. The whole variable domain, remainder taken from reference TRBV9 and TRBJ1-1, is DSGVTQTPKHLITATGQRVTLRCSPRSGDLSVYWYQQSLDQGLQFLIQYYNGEERAKGNILERFSAQQFPDLHSELNLSSLELGDSALYFCASSSKVGQAEAFFGQGTRLTVV.

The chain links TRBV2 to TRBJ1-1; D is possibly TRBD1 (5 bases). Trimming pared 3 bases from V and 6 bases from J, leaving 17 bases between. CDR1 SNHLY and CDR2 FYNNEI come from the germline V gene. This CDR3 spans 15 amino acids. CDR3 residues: CASSDDVTGTAEAFF. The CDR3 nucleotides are TGTGCCAGCAGTGACGACGTTACGGGGACCGCTGAAGCTTTCTTT.

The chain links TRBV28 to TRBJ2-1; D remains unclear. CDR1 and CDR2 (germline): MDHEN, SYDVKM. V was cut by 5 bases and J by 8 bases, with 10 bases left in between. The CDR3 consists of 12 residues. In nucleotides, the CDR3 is TGTGCCAGCAGTCTTACCCTCGATGAGCAGTTCTTC. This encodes CASSLTLDEQFF.

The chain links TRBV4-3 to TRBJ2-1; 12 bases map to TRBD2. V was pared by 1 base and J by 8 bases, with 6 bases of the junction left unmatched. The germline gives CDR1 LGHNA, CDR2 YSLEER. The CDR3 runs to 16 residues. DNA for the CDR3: TGCGCCAGCAGCCAAGTTCGGACTAGCGGGACCGATGAGCAGTTCTTC. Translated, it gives CASSQVRTSGTDEQFF.

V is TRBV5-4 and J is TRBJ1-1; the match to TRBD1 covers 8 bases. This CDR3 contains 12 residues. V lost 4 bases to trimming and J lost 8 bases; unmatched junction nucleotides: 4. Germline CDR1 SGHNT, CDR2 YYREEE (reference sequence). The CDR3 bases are TGTGCCAGCAGCAACCGGGACAGGGAAGCTTTCTTT. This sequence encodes CASSNRDREAFF.

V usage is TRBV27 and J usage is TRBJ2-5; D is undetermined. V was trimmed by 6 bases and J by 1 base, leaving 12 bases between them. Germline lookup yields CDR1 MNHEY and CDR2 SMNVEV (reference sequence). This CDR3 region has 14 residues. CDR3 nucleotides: TGTGCCAGCAGAGTAACGAGCACCCAAGAGACCCAGTACTTC. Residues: CASRVTSTQETQYF.

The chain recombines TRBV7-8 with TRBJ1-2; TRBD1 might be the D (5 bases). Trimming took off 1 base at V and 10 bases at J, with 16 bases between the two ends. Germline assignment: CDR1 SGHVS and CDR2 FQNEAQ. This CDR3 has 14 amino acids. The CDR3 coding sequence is TGTGCCAGCAGCTTAGATAGCAGGGCTTTATTCTACACCTTC. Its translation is CASSLDSRALFYTF.

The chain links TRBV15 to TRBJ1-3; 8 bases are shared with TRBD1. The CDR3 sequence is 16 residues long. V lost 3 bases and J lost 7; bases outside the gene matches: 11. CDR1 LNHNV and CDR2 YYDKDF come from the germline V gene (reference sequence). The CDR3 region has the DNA TGTGCCACCAGCAGGGGTAGGACAGGGAACGGCAACACCATATATTTT. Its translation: CATSRGRTGNGNTIYF.

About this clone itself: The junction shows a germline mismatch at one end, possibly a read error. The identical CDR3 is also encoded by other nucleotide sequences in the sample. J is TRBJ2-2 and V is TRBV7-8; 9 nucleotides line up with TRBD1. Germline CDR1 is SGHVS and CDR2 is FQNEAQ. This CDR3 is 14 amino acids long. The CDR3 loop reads CASSGRDRARELFF. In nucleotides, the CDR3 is TGCGCCAGCAGCGGCCGGGACAGGGCCCGGGAGCTGTTTTTT.

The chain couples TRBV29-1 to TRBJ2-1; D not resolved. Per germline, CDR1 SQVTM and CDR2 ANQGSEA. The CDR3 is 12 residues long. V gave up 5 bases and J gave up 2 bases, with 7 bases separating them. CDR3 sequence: CSVNGAYNEQFF. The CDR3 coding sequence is TGCAGCGTTAACGGCGCCTACAATGAGCAGTTCTTC.

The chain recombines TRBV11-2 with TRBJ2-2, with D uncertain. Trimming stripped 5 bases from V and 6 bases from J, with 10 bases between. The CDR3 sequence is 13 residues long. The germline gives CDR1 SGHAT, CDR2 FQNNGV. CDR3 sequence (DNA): TGTGCCAGCAGCCGGAATGGCGCCGGGGAGCTGTTTTTT. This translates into CASSRNGAGELFF.

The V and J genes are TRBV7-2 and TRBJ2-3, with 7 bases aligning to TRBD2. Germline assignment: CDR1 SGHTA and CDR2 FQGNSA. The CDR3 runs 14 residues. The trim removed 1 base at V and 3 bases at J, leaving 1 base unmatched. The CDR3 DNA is TGTGCCAGCAGCTTAGGAGCGGGAACAGATACGCAGTATTTT. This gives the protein CASSLGAGTDTQYF.

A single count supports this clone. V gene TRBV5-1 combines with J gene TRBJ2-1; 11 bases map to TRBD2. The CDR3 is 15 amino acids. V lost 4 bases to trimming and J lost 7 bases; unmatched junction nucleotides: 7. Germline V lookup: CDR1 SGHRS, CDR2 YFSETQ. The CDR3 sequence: CASSLLAGAENEQFF. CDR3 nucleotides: TGCGCCAGCAGCCTACTAGCGGGGGCGGAGAATGAGCAGTTCTTC.

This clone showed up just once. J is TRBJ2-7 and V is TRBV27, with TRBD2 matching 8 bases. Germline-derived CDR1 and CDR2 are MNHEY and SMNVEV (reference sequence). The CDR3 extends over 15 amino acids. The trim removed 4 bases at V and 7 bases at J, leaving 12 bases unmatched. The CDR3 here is CASSSRGGAKLEQYF. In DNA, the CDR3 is TGTGCCAGCAGTTCCCGGGGGGGGGCTAAATTAGAGCAGTACTTC.

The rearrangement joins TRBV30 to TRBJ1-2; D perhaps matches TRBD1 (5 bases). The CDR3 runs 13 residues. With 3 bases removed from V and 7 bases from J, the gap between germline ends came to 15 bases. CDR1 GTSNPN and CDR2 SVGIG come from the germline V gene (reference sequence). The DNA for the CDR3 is TGTGCCTGGAGCCCTGTAGGGGCCGGTGGCTACACCTTC. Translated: CAWSPVGAGGYTF.

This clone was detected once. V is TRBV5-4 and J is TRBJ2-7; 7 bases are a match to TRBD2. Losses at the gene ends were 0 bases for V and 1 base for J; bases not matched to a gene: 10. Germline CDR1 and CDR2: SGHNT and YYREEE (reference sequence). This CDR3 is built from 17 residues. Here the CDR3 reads CASSLGTWGGWSYEQYF. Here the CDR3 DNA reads TGTGCCAGCAGCTTGGGAACTTGGGGGGGGTGGTCCTACGAGCAGTACTTC.

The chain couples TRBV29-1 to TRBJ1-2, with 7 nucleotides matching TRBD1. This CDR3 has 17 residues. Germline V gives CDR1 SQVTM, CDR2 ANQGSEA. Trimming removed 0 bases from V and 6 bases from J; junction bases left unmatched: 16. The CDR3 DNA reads TGCAGCGTTGAAGATCTTAATCCCCGGCAGGGGGTGAATGGCTACACCTTC. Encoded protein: CSVEDLNPRQGVNGYTF.

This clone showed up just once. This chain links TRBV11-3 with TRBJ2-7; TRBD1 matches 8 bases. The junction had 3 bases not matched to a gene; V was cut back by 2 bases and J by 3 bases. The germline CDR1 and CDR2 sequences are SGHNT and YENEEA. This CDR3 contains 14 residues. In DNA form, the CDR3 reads TGTGCCAGCAGCTTACAGGGGGCCAGCTACGAGCAGTACTTC. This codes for CASSLQGASYEQYF.

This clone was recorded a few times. This CDR3 reads CASSPEDSMNTGELFF. The CDR3 DNA reads as TGTGCCAGCTCACCGGAGGACAGTATGAACACCGGGGAGCTGTTTTTT. The V call is TRBV18, the J call TRBJ2-2, with D perhaps TRBD1 (6 bases). The germline V gene has CDR1 KGHSH and CDR2 LQKENI. The CDR3 contains 16 residues. With 3 bases removed from V and 1 base from J, the gap between germline ends came to 12 bases.

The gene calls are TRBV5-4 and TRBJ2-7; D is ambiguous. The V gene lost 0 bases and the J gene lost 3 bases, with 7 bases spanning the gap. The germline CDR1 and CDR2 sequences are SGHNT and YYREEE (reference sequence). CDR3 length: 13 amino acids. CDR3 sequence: CASSLVGDYEQYF. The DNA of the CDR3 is TGTGCCAGCAGCTTGGTTGGAGACTACGAGCAGTACTTC.

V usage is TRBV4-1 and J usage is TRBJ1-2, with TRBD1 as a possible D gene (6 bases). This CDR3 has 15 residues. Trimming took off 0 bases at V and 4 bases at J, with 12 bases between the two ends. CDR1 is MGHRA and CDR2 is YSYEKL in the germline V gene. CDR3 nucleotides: TGCGCCAGCAGCCAAGAAAGAGGGGGTCCCTATGGCTACACCTTC. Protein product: CASSQERGGPYGYTF.